The rows below give T cell receptor beta chains drawn from one sample of a study of resident and recirculating memory T cells in vitiligo. Assay: immunoSEQ multiplex PCR; the TCRdb copy retains only in-frame clones and omits some. The sample has roughly 76,000 clones, roughly nine tenths seen once. The sample was blood. These receptors were taken from a male donor with vitiligo. The CDR3 runs from the conserved cysteine through the conserved F or W. The D gene is left open where the match is weak. Clone size is shown for a subset of rows, as once, few, many or a class of expanded clone.

CDR3 length: 13
D gene: NA
J gene: TRBJ1-1
clone size: NA
V gene: TRBV19
CDR3 protein: CASTMGGNTEAFF
CDR3 DNA: TGTGCCAGTACCATGGGGGGGAACACTGAAGCTTTCTTT

CDR3 length: 18
D gene: TRBD1
J gene: TRBJ2-2
clone size: NA
V gene: TRBV11-2
CDR3 protein: CASSLHGPGQPNTGELFF
CDR3 DNA: TGTGCCAGCAGCTTACACGGGCCGGGACAGCCGAACACCGGGGAGCTGTTTTTT

CDR3 length: 16
D gene: NA
J gene: TRBJ2-1
clone size: NA
V gene: TRBV25-1
CDR3 protein: CASSEFSKGRGGEQFF
CDR3 DNA: TGTGCCAGCAGTGAATTTAGTAAGGGCAGGGGCGGTGAGCAGTTCTTC

CDR3 length: 15
D gene: NA
J gene: TRBJ1-4
clone size: NA
V gene: TRBV28
CDR3 protein: CASSRPQGIGEKLFF
CDR3 DNA: TGTGCCAGCAGCCGGCCTCAGGGGATCGGTGAAAAACTGTTTTTT

CDR3 length: 12
D gene: NA
J gene: TRBJ1-2
clone size: NA
V gene: TRBV29-1
CDR3 protein: CSVDGGNVGYTF
CDR3 DNA: TGCAGCGTTGACGGAGGGAATGTCGGCTACACCTTC

CDR3 length: 18
D gene: NA
J gene: TRBJ2-1
clone size: NA
V gene: TRBV19
CDR3 protein: CASSMFGVGVSSYNEQFF
CDR3 DNA: TGTGCCAGTAGTATGTTTGGAGTCGGGGTTAGCTCCTACAATGAGCAGTTCTTC

CDR3 length: 15
D gene: NA
J gene: TRBJ2-3
clone size: once
V gene: TRBV4-3
CDR3 protein: CASSQAWQGSDTQYF
CDR3 DNA: TGCGCCAGCAGCCAGGCCTGGCAGGGGTCAGATACGCAGTATTTT

CDR3 length: 19
D gene: NA
J gene: TRBJ1-5
clone size: NA
V gene: TRBV4-1
CDR3 protein: CASSLAPAGSMFSNQPQHF
CDR3 DNA: TGCGCCAGCAGCCTTGCCCCGGCAGGGTCAATGTTTAGCAATCAGCCCCAGCATTTT

CDR3 length: 14
D gene: TRBD1
J gene: TRBJ1-3
clone size: NA
V gene: TRBV29-1
CDR3 protein: CSVGTGISGNTIYF
CDR3 DNA: TGCAGCGTGGGGACAGGGATCTCTGGAAACACCATATATTTT

CDR3 length: 14
D gene: TRBD1
J gene: TRBJ1-1
clone size: NA
V gene: TRBV2
CDR3 protein: CASSGTGRNTEAFF
CDR3 DNA: TGTGCCAGCAGTGGGACAGGGAGGAACACTGAAGCTTTCTTT

CDR3 length: 17
D gene: NA
J gene: TRBJ1-2
clone size: NA
V gene: TRBV5-6
CDR3 protein: CASSFTTQTNTNYGYTF
CDR3 DNA: TGTGCCAGCAGCTTTACGACTCAGACCAACACCAACTATGGCTACACCTTC

CDR3 length: 14
D gene: TRBD1
J gene: TRBJ2-5
clone size: NA
V gene: TRBV18
CDR3 protein: CASSPGQGQETQYF
CDR3 DNA: TGTGCCAGCTCACCCGGACAGGGCCAAGAGACCCAGTACTTC

CDR3 length: 15
D gene: NA
J gene: TRBJ1-6
clone size: NA
V gene: TRBV7-2
CDR3 protein: CASSSPTGFRSPLHF
CDR3 DNA: TGTGCCAGCAGCTCTCCTACAGGGTTTCGATCACCCCTCCACTTT

CDR3 length: 14
D gene: NA
J gene: TRBJ1-3
clone size: NA
V gene: TRBV7-2
CDR3 protein: CASSLGVAGNTIYF
CDR3 DNA: TGTGCCAGCAGCTTAGGAGTCGCCGGAAACACCATATATTTT

CDR3 length: 13
D gene: NA
J gene: TRBJ2-7
clone size: NA
V gene: TRBV11-2
CDR3 protein: CASSLAGAYEQYF
CDR3 DNA: TGTGCCAGCAGCTTAGCAGGGGCCTACGAGCAGTACTTC

CDR3 length: 13
D gene: NA
J gene: TRBJ1-6
clone size: NA
V gene: TRBV10-3
CDR3 protein: CAISGNNNSPLHF
CDR3 DNA: TGTGCCATCAGCGGGAACAATAATTCACCCCTCCACTTT

CDR3 length: 17
D gene: TRBD2
J gene: TRBJ2-1
clone size: NA
V gene: TRBV11-1
CDR3 protein: CASSREMGLAADNEQFF
CDR3 DNA: TGTGCCAGCAGCCGAGAGATGGGACTAGCGGCAGACAATGAGCAGTTCTTC

CDR3 length: 13
D gene: NA
J gene: TRBJ2-6
clone size: NA
V gene: TRBV27
CDR3 protein: CASQNSGANVLTF
CDR3 DNA: TGTGCCAGCCAAAACTCTGGGGCCAACGTCCTGACTTTC

CDR3 length: 14
D gene: TRBD1
J gene: TRBJ2-7
clone size: NA
V gene: TRBV5-4
CDR3 protein: CASSSTGGPYEQYF
CDR3 DNA: TGTGCCAGCAGTTCCACAGGGGGCCCTTACGAGCAGTACTTC

CDR3 length: 13
D gene: NA
J gene: TRBJ2-7
clone size: NA
V gene: TRBV2
CDR3 protein: CASSDSNSYEQYF
CDR3 DNA: TGTGCCAGCAGTGACTCTAACTCTTACGAGCAGTACTTC

CDR3 length: 18
D gene: TRBD2
J gene: TRBJ2-1
clone size: once
V gene: TRBV4-3
CDR3 protein: CASSQGTSGGFYYNEQFF
CDR3 DNA: TGCGCCAGCAGCCAGGGGACTAGCGGGGGGTTCTACTACAATGAGCAGTTCTTC

CDR3 length: 14
D gene: NA
J gene: TRBJ1-2
clone size: NA
V gene: TRBV6-1
CDR3 protein: CASSEAPAGRGYTF
CDR3 DNA: TGTGCCAGCAGTGAAGCGCCGGCAGGCCGTGGCTACACCTTC

CDR3 length: 14
D gene: TRBD2
J gene: TRBJ2-1
clone size: NA
V gene: TRBV5-1
CDR3 protein: CASTLGGARGEQFF
CDR3 DNA: TGCGCCAGCACCCTCGGGGGGGCCCGGGGTGAGCAGTTCTTC

CDR3 length: 16
D gene: TRBD1
J gene: TRBJ1-3
clone size: NA
V gene: TRBV4-3
CDR3 protein: CASSQVRDRVGNTIYF
CDR3 DNA: TGCGCCAGCAGCCAAGTTAGGGACAGGGTTGGAAACACCATATATTTT

CDR3 length: 14
D gene: NA
J gene: TRBJ1-5
clone size: NA
V gene: TRBV6-5
CDR3 protein: CASSYSRDNQPQHF
CDR3 DNA: TGTGCCAGCAGTTACTCCCGGGACAATCAGCCCCAGCATTTT

CDR3 length: 16
D gene: NA
J gene: TRBJ1-4
clone size: NA
V gene: TRBV5-1
CDR3 protein: CASSLGPVVPNEKLFF
CDR3 DNA: TGCGCCAGCAGCTTGGGCCCGGTCGTACCTAATGAAAAACTGTTTTTT

CDR3 length: 15
D gene: NA
J gene: TRBJ2-3
clone size: NA
V gene: TRBV6-1
CDR3 protein: CASSEEISGADTQYF
CDR3 DNA: TGTGCCAGCAGTGAAGAAATCTCAGGGGCAGATACGCAGTATTTT

CDR3 length: 17
D gene: NA
J gene: TRBJ2-6
clone size: NA
V gene: TRBV5-4
CDR3 protein: CASSWTPPSAGANVLTF
CDR3 DNA: TGTGCCAGCAGCTGGACACCCCCGTCGGCTGGGGCCAACGTCCTGACTTTC

CDR3 length: 14
D gene: NA
J gene: TRBJ1-6
clone size: NA
V gene: TRBV27
CDR3 protein: CASSLYTNNSPLHF
CDR3 DNA: TGTGCCAGCAGTTTATACACTAATAATTCACCCCTCCACTTT

CDR3 length: 14
D gene: NA
J gene: TRBJ2-7
clone size: once
V gene: TRBV7-2
CDR3 protein: CASSLDSYAYEQYF
CDR3 DNA: TGTGCCAGCAGCTTAGACAGCTATGCCTACGAGCAGTACTTC

CDR3 length: 14
D gene: TRBD1
J gene: TRBJ2-5
clone size: NA
V gene: TRBV5-1
CDR3 protein: CASSFGTVQETQYF
CDR3 DNA: TGCGCCAGCAGCTTCGGGACAGTCCAAGAGACCCAGTACTTC

CDR3 length: 15
D gene: TRBD1
J gene: TRBJ1-1
clone size: NA
V gene: TRBV6-1
CDR3 protein: CASHRGSGLRTEAFF
CDR3 DNA: TGTGCCAGCCACAGGGGTTCGGGTTTAAGGACTGAAGCTTTCTTT

CDR3 length: 16
D gene: TRBD1
J gene: TRBJ2-7
clone size: once
V gene: TRBV28
CDR3 protein: CASRPGWDRLDYEQYF
CDR3 DNA: TGTGCCAGCAGGCCCGGGTGGGACAGGTTAGATTACGAGCAGTACTTC

CDR3 length: 16
D gene: TRBD1
J gene: TRBJ2-3
clone size: few
V gene: TRBV11-2
CDR3 protein: CASSLGAGGSTDTQYF
CDR3 DNA: TGTGCCAGCAGCTTAGGCGCAGGGGGAAGCACAGATACGCAGTATTTT

CDR3 length: 14
D gene: TRBD1
J gene: TRBJ1-1
clone size: NA
V gene: TRBV6-5
CDR3 protein: CASAVQGVNTEAFF
CDR3 DNA: TGTGCCAGCGCCGTACAGGGGGTTAACACTGAAGCTTTCTTT

CDR3 length: 19
D gene: TRBD2
J gene: TRBJ2-3
clone size: NA
V gene: TRBV7-2
CDR3 protein: CASSHPAARGGPRTDTQYF
CDR3 DNA: TGTGCCAGCAGCCACCCGGCGGCGCGGGGGGGCCCCCGCACAGATACGCAGTATTTT

CDR3 length: 16
D gene: TRBD1
J gene: TRBJ1-1
clone size: NA
V gene: TRBV15
CDR3 protein: CATSRGGQGPNTEAFF
CDR3 DNA: TGTGCCACCAGCAGGGGTGGACAGGGCCCGAACACTGAAGCTTTCTTT

CDR3 length: 12
D gene: TRBD1
J gene: TRBJ2-1
clone size: NA
V gene: TRBV11-2
CDR3 protein: CASSLDRVEQFF
CDR3 DNA: TGTGCCAGCAGCCTCGACAGGGTTGAGCAGTTCTTC

CDR3 length: 14
D gene: TRBD1
J gene: TRBJ2-2
clone size: NA
V gene: TRBV10-3
CDR3 protein: CAISGQGDTGELFF
CDR3 DNA: TGTGCCATCAGCGGACAGGGGGACACCGGGGAGCTGTTTTTT

CDR3 length: 15
D gene: NA
J gene: TRBJ1-1
clone size: NA
V gene: TRBV9
CDR3 protein: CASSVARGPNTEAFF
CDR3 DNA: TGTGCCAGCAGCGTAGCCAGGGGACCGAACACTGAAGCTTTCTTT

CDR3 length: 13
D gene: TRBD1
J gene: TRBJ1-2
clone size: once
V gene: TRBV7-2
CDR3 protein: CASSRQGDGGYTF
CDR3 DNA: TGTGCCAGCAGCCGACAGGGGGACGGTGGCTACACCTTC

CDR3 length: 14
D gene: NA
J gene: TRBJ2-6
clone size: NA
V gene: TRBV6-5
CDR3 protein: CASSPLSGANVLTF
CDR3 DNA: TGTGCCAGCAGTCCCCTCTCTGGGGCCAACGTCCTGACTTTC

CDR3 length: 13
D gene: TRBD1
J gene: TRBJ1-2
clone size: NA
V gene: TRBV28
CDR3 protein: CASSDGQDYGYTF
CDR3 DNA: TGTGCCAGCAGCGACGGACAGGACTATGGCTACACCTTC

CDR3 length: 17
D gene: TRBD1
J gene: TRBJ1-6
clone size: once
V gene: TRBV4-2
CDR3 protein: CASSQDPPGQGGSPLHF
CDR3 DNA: TGTGCCAGCAGCCAAGATCCCCCGGGACAGGGGGGCTCACCCCTCCACTTT

CDR3 length: 12
D gene: NA
J gene: TRBJ2-3
clone size: NA
V gene: TRBV18
CDR3 protein: CASSPSGDTQYF
CDR3 DNA: TGTGCCAGCTCACCGTCCGGAGATACGCAGTATTTT

CDR3 length: 14
D gene: NA
J gene: TRBJ2-3
clone size: NA
V gene: TRBV11-2
CDR3 protein: CASSLDGGGDTQYF
CDR3 DNA: TGTGCCAGCAGCTTGGACGGGGGAGGAGATACGCAGTATTTT

CDR3 length: 15
D gene: NA
J gene: TRBJ1-5
clone size: NA
V gene: TRBV5-6
CDR3 protein: CASSLWGGDNQPQHF
CDR3 DNA: TGTGCCAGCAGCTTGTGGGGAGGCGACAATCAGCCCCAGCATTTT

CDR3 length: 12
D gene: TRBD2
J gene: TRBJ2-3
clone size: NA
V gene: TRBV7-3
CDR3 protein: CASSLLAGAQYF
CDR3 DNA: TGTGCCAGCAGCTTGCTAGCGGGGGCCCAGTATTTT

CDR3 length: 15
D gene: TRBD1
J gene: TRBJ2-7
clone size: NA
V gene: TRBV5-4
CDR3 protein: CASSPGAQGAYEQYF
CDR3 DNA: TGTGCCAGCAGCCCCGGAGCGCAGGGGGCTTACGAGCAGTACTTC

CDR3 length: 16
D gene: NA
J gene: TRBJ1-2
clone size: few
V gene: TRBV4-2
CDR3 protein: CASSQDAGAATDGYTF
CDR3 DNA: TGTGCCAGCAGCCAAGACGCGGGAGCGGCTACGGATGGCTACACCTTC

CDR3 length: 17
D gene: TRBD2
J gene: TRBJ2-1
clone size: NA
V gene: TRBV7-9
CDR3 protein: CASSLRNLAGHYNEQFF
CDR3 DNA: TGTGCCAGCAGCTTACGAAACCTAGCGGGGCATTACAATGAGCAGTTCTTC

CDR3 length: 14
D gene: NA
J gene: TRBJ2-2
clone size: NA
V gene: TRBV6-5
CDR3 protein: CATQGLYKSGELFF
CDR3 DNA: TGTGCCACCCAGGGACTCTACAAATCGGGGGAGCTGTTTTTT

CDR3 length: 15
D gene: NA
J gene: TRBJ1-1
clone size: NA
V gene: TRBV6-1
CDR3 protein: CASSEVSGGSTEAFF
CDR3 DNA: TGTGCCAGCAGTGAAGTGTCAGGAGGGAGCACTGAAGCTTTCTTT

CDR3 length: 16
D gene: NA
J gene: TRBJ1-2
clone size: NA
V gene: TRBV7-2
CDR3 protein: CASSLALQGGLYGYTF
CDR3 DNA: TGTGCCAGCAGCTTAGCCCTACAAGGAGGCTTATATGGCTACACCTTC

CDR3 length: 15
D gene: TRBD1
J gene: TRBJ1-6
clone size: NA
V gene: TRBV4-1
CDR3 protein: CASSQVDRGNSPLHF
CDR3 DNA: TGCGCCAGCAGCCAAGTGGACAGGGGGAATTCACCCCTCCACTTT